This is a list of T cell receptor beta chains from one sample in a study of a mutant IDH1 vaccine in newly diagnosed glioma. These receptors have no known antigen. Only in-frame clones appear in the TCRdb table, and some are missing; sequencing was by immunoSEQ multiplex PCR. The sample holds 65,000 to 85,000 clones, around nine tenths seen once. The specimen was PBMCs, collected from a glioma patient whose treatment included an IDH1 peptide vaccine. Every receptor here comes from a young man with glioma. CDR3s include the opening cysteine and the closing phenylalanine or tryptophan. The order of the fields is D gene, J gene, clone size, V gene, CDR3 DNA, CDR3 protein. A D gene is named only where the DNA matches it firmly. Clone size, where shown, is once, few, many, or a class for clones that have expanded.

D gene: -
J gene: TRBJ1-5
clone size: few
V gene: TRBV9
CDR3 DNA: TGTGCCAGCAGCGTAGGGGGAGGGGCGGTGCCCCAGCATTTT
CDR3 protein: CASSVGGGAVPQHF

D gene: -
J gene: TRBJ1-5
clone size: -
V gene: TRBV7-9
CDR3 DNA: TGTGCCAGCAGCTCGGACGGGCTCATGGATCAGCCCCAGCATTTT
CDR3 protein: CASSSDGLMDQPQHF

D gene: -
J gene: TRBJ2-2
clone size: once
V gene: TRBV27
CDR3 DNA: TGTGCCAGCATCGAGACTAGGGGCTCGAACACCGGGGAGCTGTTTTTT
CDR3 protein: CASIETRGSNTGELFF

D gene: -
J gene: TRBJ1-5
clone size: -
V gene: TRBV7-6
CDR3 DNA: TGTGCCAGCAGCTTAGGTTCCAGGGGAAATCAGCCCCAGCATTTT
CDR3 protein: CASSLGSRGNQPQHF

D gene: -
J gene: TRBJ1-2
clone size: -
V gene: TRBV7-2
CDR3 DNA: TGTGCCAGCAGTCTATCTGAGGCGAACTATGGCTACACCTTC
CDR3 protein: CASSLSEANYGYTF

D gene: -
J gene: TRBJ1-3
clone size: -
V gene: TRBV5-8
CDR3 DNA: TGTGCCAGCAGCTTGGAGTGGTGGATCTCTGGAAACACCATATATTTT
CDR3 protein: CASSLEWWISGNTIYF

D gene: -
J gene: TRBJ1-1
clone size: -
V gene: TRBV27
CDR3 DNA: TGTGCCAGCACCCCCTTAGCTACAGCCAACACTGAAGCTTTCTTT
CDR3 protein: CASTPLATANTEAFF

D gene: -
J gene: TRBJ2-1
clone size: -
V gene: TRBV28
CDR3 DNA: TGTGCCAGCAACCCGCTACAAGGAAAAACGGACAGACCCTCCTACAATGAGCAGTTCTTC
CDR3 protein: CASNPLQGKTDRPSYNEQFF

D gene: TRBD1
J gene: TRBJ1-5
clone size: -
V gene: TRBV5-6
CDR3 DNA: TGTGCCAGCAGCCCTTCAGGGGGAGGTCAGCCCCAGCATTTT
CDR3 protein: CASSPSGGGQPQHF

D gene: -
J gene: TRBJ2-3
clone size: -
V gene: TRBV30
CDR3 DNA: TGTGCCTGGAGTGACGAGGGTACTAGCACAGATACGCAGTATTTT
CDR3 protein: CAWSDEGTSTDTQYF

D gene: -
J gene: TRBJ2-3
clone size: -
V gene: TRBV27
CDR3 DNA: TGTGCCAGCACCCACACAGATACGCAGTATTTT
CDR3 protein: CASTHTDTQYF

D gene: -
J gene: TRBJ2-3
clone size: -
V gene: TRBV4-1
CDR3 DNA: TGCGCCAGCAGCCTGAGAGTTGGGGGGAGCACAGATACGCAGTATTTT
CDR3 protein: CASSLRVGGSTDTQYF

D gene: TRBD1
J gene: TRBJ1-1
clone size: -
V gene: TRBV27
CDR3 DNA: TGTGCCAGCAGTTTATCGGGCAGGGGGATGAACACTGAAGCTTTCTTT
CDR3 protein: CASSLSGRGMNTEAFF

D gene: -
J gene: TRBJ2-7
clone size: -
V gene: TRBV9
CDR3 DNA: TGTGCCAGCAGCGTAGGGCCAGTGGGCGAGCAGTACTTC
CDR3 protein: CASSVGPVGEQYF

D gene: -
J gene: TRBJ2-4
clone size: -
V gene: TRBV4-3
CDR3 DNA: TGCGCCAGCAGCCGAGCCGGGACCGGGAGTAACATTCAGTACTTC
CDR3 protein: CASSRAGTGSNIQYF

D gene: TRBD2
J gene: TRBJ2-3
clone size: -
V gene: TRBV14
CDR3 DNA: TGTGCCAGCAGCCAAGATCGGATACTAGCGGGAGTCAGTATAGATACGCAGTATTTT
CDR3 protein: CASSQDRILAGVSIDTQYF

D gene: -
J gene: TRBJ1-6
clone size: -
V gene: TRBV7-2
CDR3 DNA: TGTGCCAGCAGCTTAGTACAGGGTTTCAATTCACCCCTCCACTTT
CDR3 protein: CASSLVQGFNSPLHF

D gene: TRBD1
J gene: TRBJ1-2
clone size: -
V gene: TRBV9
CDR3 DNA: TGTGCCAGCAGCCTTCCGACAGGGGCGCATAATGGCTACACCTTC
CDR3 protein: CASSLPTGAHNGYTF

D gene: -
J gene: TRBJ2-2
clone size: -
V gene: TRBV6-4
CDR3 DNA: TGTGCCAGCAGTGAGGAAATCGGAACCGGGGAGCTGTTTTTT
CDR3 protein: CASSEEIGTGELFF

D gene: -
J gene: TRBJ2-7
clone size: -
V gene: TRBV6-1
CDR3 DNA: TGTGCCAGCAGGCCCGTGACGGTGTCCTACGAGCAGTACTTC
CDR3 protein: CASRPVTVSYEQYF

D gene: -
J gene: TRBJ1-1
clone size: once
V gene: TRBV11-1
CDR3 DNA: TGTGCCAGCAGCTTAAGGCAAACCAACACTGAAGCTTTCTTT
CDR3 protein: CASSLRQTNTEAFF

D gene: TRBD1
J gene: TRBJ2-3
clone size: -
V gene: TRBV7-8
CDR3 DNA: TGTGCCAGCAGCTTGGGGACAGGCACAGATACGCAGTATTTT
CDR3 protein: CASSLGTGTDTQYF

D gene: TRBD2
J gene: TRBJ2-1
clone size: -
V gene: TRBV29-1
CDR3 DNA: TGCAGCGTTGCAACTAGCGGATCTTACAATGAGCAGTTCTTC
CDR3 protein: CSVATSGSYNEQFF

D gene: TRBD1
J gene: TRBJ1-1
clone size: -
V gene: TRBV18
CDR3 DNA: TGTGCCAGCTCACCGGGACAGGGGGCGATATCTGAAGCTTTCTTT
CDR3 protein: CASSPGQGAISEAFF

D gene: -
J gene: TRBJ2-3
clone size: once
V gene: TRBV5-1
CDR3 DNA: TGCGCCAGCAGCTTGGGAAGGGTCTCCCTGAGCACAGATACGCAGTATTTT
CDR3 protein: CASSLGRVSLSTDTQYF

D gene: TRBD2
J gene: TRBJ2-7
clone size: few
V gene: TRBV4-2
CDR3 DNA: TGTGCCAGCAGCCAAGTTCGGGGGGACTCCTACGAGCAGTACTTC
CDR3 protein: CASSQVRGDSYEQYF

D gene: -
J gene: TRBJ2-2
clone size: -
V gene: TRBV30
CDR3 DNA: TGTGCCTGGAGTGTACGAACGGGGCTCACCGGGGAGCTGTTTTTT
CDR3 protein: CAWSVRTGLTGELFF

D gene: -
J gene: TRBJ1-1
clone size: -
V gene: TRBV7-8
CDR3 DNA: TGTGCCAGCAGCTTAGTACTAGGGGGGAACACTGAAGCTTTCTTT
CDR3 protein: CASSLVLGGNTEAFF

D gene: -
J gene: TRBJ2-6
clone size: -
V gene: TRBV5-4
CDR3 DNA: TGTGCCAGCAGCTTGGATTTCTCTGGGGCCAACGTCCTGACTTTC
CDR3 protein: CASSLDFSGANVLTF

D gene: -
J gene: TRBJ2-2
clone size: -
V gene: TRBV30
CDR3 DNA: TGTGCTTCCCGGGGGAACACCGGGGAGCTGTTTTTT
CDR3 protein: CASRGNTGELFF

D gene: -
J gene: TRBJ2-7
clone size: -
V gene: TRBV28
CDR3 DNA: TGTGCCAGCAGTTTAGGTGCAGGAACCGAGCAGTACTTC
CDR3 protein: CASSLGAGTEQYF

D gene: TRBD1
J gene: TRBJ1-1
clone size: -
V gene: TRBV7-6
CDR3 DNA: TGTGCCAGCAGCTTAGGGGGACAGGGGAACACTGAAGCTTTCTTT
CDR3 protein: CASSLGGQGNTEAFF

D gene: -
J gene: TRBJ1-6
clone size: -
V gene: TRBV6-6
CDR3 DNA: TGTGCCAGCAGTTCCTTCGGGACGGGGGATAATTCACCCCTCCACTTT
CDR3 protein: CASSSFGTGDNSPLHF

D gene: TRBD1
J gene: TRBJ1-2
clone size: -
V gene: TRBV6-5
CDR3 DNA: TGTGCCAGCAGCGGAACGGGACAGCATAACTATGGCTACACCTTC
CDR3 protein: CASSGTGQHNYGYTF

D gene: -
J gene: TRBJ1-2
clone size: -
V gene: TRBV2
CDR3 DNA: TGTGCCAGCAGTCCGATCGTGAAATCTCATGGCTACACCTTC
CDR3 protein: CASSPIVKSHGYTF

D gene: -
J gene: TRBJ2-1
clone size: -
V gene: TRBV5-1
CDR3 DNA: TGCGCCAGCAGCTTGGGTCAGGGACCCTACAATGAGCAGTTCTTC
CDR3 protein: CASSLGQGPYNEQFF